This T cell receptor (beta chain) was identified during a study of T cells in Graves' hyperthyroidism and ophthalmopathy. Whole-study results and caveats: Ophthalmopathy prediction by the model preceded onset by a median roughly 6 months.

The CDR3 is 15 residues long. V lost 0 bases, J lost 4 bases, and 12 bases lay in between. Germline V gene data show CDR1 as MGHRA and CDR2 as YSYEKL. In regard to this clonotype: The antigen is unknown.

Amplification of TCR beta CDR3 regions was performed using RNA transcripts as template. With the HTBI primer set, the TCR CDR3 went through a first round of RT-PCR. One entry per CDR3 protein, called by TCRdb with MiXCR from the multiplex PCR reads. Here the sample spans roughly 330,000 distinct CDR3 sequences, around a sixth being singletons. Patients having uncontrolled infection, another autoimmune disease, pregnancy or lactation were not included. The authors obtained PBMCs from over 8 ml of fresh peripheral blood. This chain connects TRBV4-1 to TRBJ1-1, with D unresolved. The specimen sequenced was blood. The TCR sequence derives from a man in his thirties or forties with Graves' hyperthyroidism. This CDR3 reads CASSQDYIGGTEAFF. The CDR3 nucleotides are TGCGCCAGCAGCCAAGATTACATAGGAGGCACTGAAGCTTTCTTT.